What follows are 19 T cell receptor beta chains derived from one specimen sequenced in a study of patients and donors after allogeneic stem cell transplantation. TCRdb re-analysed the RT-PCR reads in MiXCR, keeping a single row per CDR3 protein. The data contain about a million distinct CDR3 sequences, 15% to 20% of them singletons. The sample taken for sequencing was blood, either unsorted or a sorted T cell fraction (not recorded which). These receptors all stem from a human donor who was either an allogeneic HSCT recipient or a stem cell or donor lymphocyte infusion donor (not recorded which). It is not recorded whose cells these are; they may come from a transplant donor.

This clonotype occurred many times. The J gene is TRBJ1-2, the V gene TRBV5-1; 7 bases match TRBD1. The CDR3 runs to 14 residues. Trimming at V came to 2 bases and at J to 3 bases, leaving 4 bases not matched to a gene. The germline CDR1 and CDR2 sequences are SGHRS and YFSETQ. CDR3 nucleotides: TGCGCCAGCAGCTTAAGGGGGCGCGACTATGGCTACACCTTC. Residues: CASSLRGRDYGYTF.

The chain recombines TRBV12-3 or TRBV12-4 with TRBJ2-5; TRBD2 matches 8 bases. The V gene end was trimmed by 3 bases and the J gene end by 7 bases; junction bases not matched to a gene: 7. This CDR3 spans 14 amino acids. The CDR3 reads CASSFTTSVGTQYF. DNA of the CDR3: TGTGCCAGCAGTTTTACGACTAGCGTCGGGACCCAGTACTTC.

The chain recombines TRBV20-1 with TRBJ1-6; 12 nucleotides match TRBD1. The germline CDR1 and CDR2 sequences are DFQATT and SNEGSKA (reference sequence). The junction had 10 bases not matched to a gene; V was cut back by 1 base and J by 15 bases. This CDR3 comprises 15 residues. CDR3: CSARVQGTGGEGLHF. The CDR3 DNA sequence: TGCAGTGCTAGAGTCCAGGGGACAGGGGGCGAAGGCCTCCACTTT.

This clonotype has only a few counts. This rearrangement joins TRBV5-1 to TRBJ2-1; D is perhaps TRBD1 (5 bases). Germline-derived CDR1 and CDR2 are SGHRS and YFSETQ. The V end lost 3 bases, the J end lost 11 bases, and 12 bases lay between the germline ends. There are 12 residues in the CDR3. Here the CDR3 reads CASSYDSLQQFF. The CDR3 bases are TGCGCCAGCAGCTACGACAGCCTACAGCAGTTCTTC.

This clonotype was counted between two and nine times. This chain joins TRBV6-2 or TRBV6-3 and TRBJ1-5; tentatively, D is TRBD1 (5 bases). CDR3 length: 13 amino acids. The ends were cut back, 6 bases at V and 6 bases at J, with 12 bases in the middle. The germline gives CDR1 MNHEY, CDR2 SVGEGT. The CDR3, as DNA: TGTGCCAGCAGCCGGCAGGGCGCTCAGCCCCAGCATTTT. Its translation: CASSRQGAQPQHF.

The chain uses TRBV6-5 and TRBJ1-5, with no clear D. Germline CDR1 reads MNHEY; CDR2 reads SVGAGI. This CDR3 is 15 amino acids long. The V and J ends lost 0 bases and 0 bases respectively, with 6 bases between them. The CDR3 reads CASSYSGFSNQPQHF. The CDR3 DNA follows: TGTGCCAGCAGTTACTCAGGGTTTAGCAATCAGCCCCAGCATTTT.

Ten or more counts support this clonotype. The chain employs TRBV14 and TRBJ2-1; D gene uncertain. Germline values: CDR1 SGHDN, CDR2 FVKESK. This CDR3 is built from 15 residues. V shed 0 bases and J shed 3 bases, with 9 bases lying between them. CDR3 amino acids: CASSQEGLGYNEQFF. Written as DNA, the CDR3 is TGTGCCAGCAGCCAAGAAGGTCTTGGCTACAATGAGCAGTTCTTC.

The chain couples TRBV4-3 to TRBJ2-1; D is perhaps TRBD1 (6 bases). The CDR3 sequence is 16 residues long. V dropped 4 bases and J dropped 7 bases, with 20 bases sitting between them. CDR1 and CDR2 from the germline V gene are LGHNA and YSLEER. Here the CDR3 DNA reads TGCGCCAGCAGCCGCAGTGGGGGCCTAGCAGGAAATGAGCAGTTCTTC. Translated: CASSRSGGLAGNEQFF.

This chain joins TRBV4-3 and TRBJ1-1; no firm D call. CDR1 LGHNA and CDR2 YSLEER come from the germline V gene. This CDR3 has 14 residues. The germline V and J ends were trimmed by 0 bases and 5 bases, with 10 bases remaining between them. In nucleotides, the CDR3 is TGCGCCAGCAGCCAAGATCTGGGCGGGACTGAAGCTTTCTTT. This sequence encodes CASSQDLGGTEAFF.

This clonotype was detected a few times. The rearrangement uses TRBV7-8 and TRBJ2-7; D may be TRBD2 (6 bases). Germline V gene lookup returns CDR1 SGHVS and CDR2 FQNEAQ. The CDR3 consists of 13 residues. Trimming pared 5 bases from V and 2 bases from J, leaving 10 bases between. The CDR3 region is CASSPRETYEQYF. CDR3 DNA sequence: TGTGCCAGCAGCCCTCGGGAGACCTACGAGCAGTACTTC.

This clonotype was detected many times. The chain carries TRBV4-2 and TRBJ1-2, with D possibly matching TRBD1 (5 bases). The CDR3 is 15 amino acids. With 4 bases removed from V and 3 bases from J, the gap between germline ends came to 15 bases. Germline V gene lookup returns CDR1 LGHNA and CDR2 YNFKEQ. CDR3 in DNA: TGTGCCAGCAGCCGAAATACGGGGGATTACTATGGCTACACCTTC. It yields the protein CASSRNTGDYYGYTF.

The chain recombines TRBV5-1 with TRBJ2-2, with 9 positions matching TRBD2. The germline V gene encodes CDR1 SGHRS and CDR2 YFSETQ. V was pared by 2 bases and J by 4 bases, with 6 bases of the junction left unmatched. The CDR3 sequence is 16 residues long. In DNA form, the CDR3 reads TGCGCCAGCAGCTTAAGAGCGGGGGGCTCCACCGGGGAGCTGTTTTTT. Protein sequence: CASSLRAGGSTGELFF.

This chain joins TRBV15 and TRBJ2-2; possibly TRBD2 for D (5 bases). This CDR3 is 17 amino acids long. Deletions cut 2 bases from V and 7 bases from J, with 20 bases between. Per germline, CDR1 LNHNV and CDR2 YYDKDF (reference sequence). The CDR3 DNA reads as TGTGCCACCAGCAGATTGGACGGGAATCTTGTTGGCGGGGAGCTGTTTTTT. Amino acids: CATSRLDGNLVGGELFF.

The rearrangement uses TRBV29-1 and TRBJ2-7; unclear D gene. Germline-derived CDR1 and CDR2 are SQVTM and ANQGSEA. This CDR3 contains 11 residues. Trimming cost V 4 bases and J 6 bases, with 10 bases left between them. The DNA of the CDR3 is TGCAGCGTTGGAGTCGGCCCCGAGCAGTACTTC. It translates to CSVGVGPEQYF.

This clonotype was seen at least ten times. The V and J genes are TRBV12-3 or TRBV12-4 and TRBJ2-1; 10 bases match TRBD2. CDR3 length: 19 residues. The V gene end was trimmed by 7 bases and the J gene end by 2 bases; junction bases not matched to a gene: 17. The CDR3: CASIPVGTSDQPTYNEQFF. Written as DNA, the CDR3 is TGTGCCAGCATTCCCGTCGGGACTAGCGACCAACCGACCTACAATGAGCAGTTCTTC.

This clonotype was counted between two and nine times. The chain couples TRBV27 to TRBJ2-1; D gene ambiguous. This CDR3 has 15 amino acids. Trimming cost V 2 bases and J 8 bases, with 16 bases left between them. The V gene's germline CDR1 is MNHEY and CDR2 SMNVEV (reference sequence). The CDR3 reads CASSLREPVVDEQFF. CDR3 nucleotides: TGTGCCAGCAGTTTACGAGAACCCGTGGTCGATGAGCAGTTCTTC.

The chain joins TRBV10-3 to TRBJ2-2, with TRBD1 matching over 9 bases. The CDR3 covers 17 residues. Germline CDR1 and CDR2: ENHRY and SYGVKD. Trimming removed 2 bases from V and 2 bases from J; junction bases left unmatched: 6. This CDR3 reads CAISEITQGANTGELFF. CDR3 coding DNA: TGTGCCATCAGTGAGATTACACAGGGGGCTAACACCGGGGAGCTGTTTTTT.

CDR3 residues: CASSQTGQGYADTQYF. In DNA, the CDR3 is TGTGCCAGCAGCCAAACGGGACAGGGGTACGCAGATACGCAGTATTTT. The chain is built from TRBV9 and TRBJ2-3; TRBD1 matches 10 bases. V was pared by 4 bases and J by 4 bases, with 9 bases of the junction left unmatched. The CDR3 runs to 16 residues. From germline, CDR1 is SGDLS and CDR2 YYNGEE.

The sample holds a few counts of this clonotype. This sequence joins TRBV9 and TRBJ2-7; D not resolved. V was shortened by 0 bases and J by 1 base, with 8 bases between the two germline ends. The CDR3 contains 14 residues. Looked up from germline, CDR1 is SGDLS and CDR2 is YYNGEE. The CDR3 reads CASSVGDLSYEQYF. CDR3 sequence (DNA): TGTGCCAGCAGCGTAGGAGACCTTTCCTACGAGCAGTACTTC.